This T cell receptor (beta chain) was documented in a study of T cell repertoires in cytomegalovirus infection. Study-wide context: Shared public TCR beta signatures pointed to both CMV infection and a matching HLA type.

TCRdb independently ran MiXCR on the reads; one entry per CDR3 protein. The sample records roughly 990,000 distinct CDR3 sequences, less than 35% being singletons. The study's findings and limits: In two of eight donors, the top clonotype was HLA-C-restricted CMV-specific. Cumulative public TCR beta family frequency identified CMV carriers with the relevant HLA.

This clonotype was seen a handful of times. Its antigen remains unidentified. The sequence derives from a human donor in good health (CMV status not recorded). Some clones in this sample may be carry-over from other donors' samples. The input for sequencing was cultured CD8+ T cells from PBMCs, taken from culture after CMV antigen stimulation.

The CDR3, as DNA: TGTGCCAGCAGAGGGGGGCAGGGAGGATATGGCTACACCTTC. Its translation: CASRGGQGGYGYTF. The chain couples TRBV5-6 to TRBJ1-2; weak D call: TRBD1 (6 bases). Germline V CDR1 and CDR2: SGHDT, YYEEEE. Trimming removed 5 bases at V and 5 bases at J, with 16 bases between. This CDR3 has 14 amino acids.